A single sample gave rise to the 23 T cell receptor beta chains below, sequenced in a study of cytomegalovirus exposure and HLA in healthy donors. 13 Jbeta primers and 60 Vbeta primers were used for the PCR. Assay: immunoSEQ multiplex PCR; the TCRdb copy retains only in-frame clones and omits some. The repertoire includes 100,000 to 150,000 clones, 60% to 80% of them detected once, and 3% to 4.5% sits in the top ten. Sequenced input: PBMCs. The receptor source for this set is a man aged 30 to 39 in good health and CMV-seronegative.

The genes are TRBV28 and TRBJ2-3; 12 nucleotides align to TRBD2. Germline-derived CDR1 and CDR2 are MDHEN and SYDVKM. J was trimmed by 4 bases and V by 3 bases; bases with no gene match: 5. This CDR3 is 16 amino acids long. The CDR3, as DNA: TGTGCCAGCAGTTTCCTAGCGGGGGGGAGGGCAGATACGCAGTATTTT. This encodes CASSFLAGGRADTQYF. Full variable domain (remainder filled in from reference TRBV28 and TRBJ2-3): DVKVTQSSRYLVKRTGEKVFLECVQDMDHENMFWYRQDPGLGLRLIYFSYDVKMKEKGDIPEGYSVSREKKERFSLILESASTNQTSMYLCASSFLAGGRADTQYFGPGTRLTVL.

V and J are TRBV5-1 and TRBJ2-7; D possibly corresponds to TRBD1 (6 bases). V lost 4 bases and J 0 bases, leaving 14 bases between the germline ends. The CDR3 length is 15 residues. Germline assignment: CDR1 SGHRS and CDR2 YFSETQ. DNA for the CDR3: TGCGCCAGCAGCCCGGACAGCGCGACCTCCTACGAGCAGTACTTC. This encodes CASSPDSATSYEQYF.

This chain links TRBV6-5 with TRBJ1-4; D is perhaps TRBD1 (6 bases). Between the trimmed V and J ends, which lost 0 bases and 8 bases, there was a span of 16 bases. This CDR3 has 16 amino acids. Germline V gene lookup returns CDR1 MNHEY and CDR2 SVGAGI. The CDR3 loop reads CASSYSGQGRGEKLFF. The CDR3 region has the DNA TGTGCCAGCAGTTACTCGGGCCAGGGGCGAGGAGAAAAACTGTTTTTT.

The chain carries TRBV6-1 and TRBJ1-2; no clear D gene. Germline CDR1 reads MNHNS; CDR2 reads SASEGT. The CDR3 sequence is 15 residues long. V dropped 4 bases and J dropped 6 bases, with 18 bases sitting between them. The CDR3 here is CASSGIPGGFDGYTF. The CDR3 coding sequence is TGTGCCAGCAGTGGTATCCCGGGAGGATTCGATGGCTACACCTTC.

This clone has only one observation. The genes are TRBV28 and TRBJ1-2, with D tentatively TRBD1 (5 bases). Trimming took off 6 bases at V and 3 bases at J, with 14 bases between the two ends. The CDR3 loop spans 14 amino acids. Germline CDR1 MDHEN, CDR2 SYDVKM. The CDR3 coding sequence is TGTGCCAGCAGCTTGGACACTGACTACTATGGCTACACCTTC. This codes for CASSLDTDYYGYTF.

V usage is TRBV5-4 and J usage is TRBJ2-5; D is uncertain. Near its end, the DNA agrees better with TRBJ2-7, so the J call may be wrong. The germline gives CDR1 SGHNT, CDR2 YYREEE (reference sequence). The CDR3 has 11 residues. The CDR3 loop is CASSLDYEQYF. Written as DNA, the CDR3 is TGTGCCAGCAGCTTGGACTACGAGCAGTACTTC.

This clone was seen only a few times. The chain carries TRBV10-3 and TRBJ2-5, with TRBD2 identical over 13 bases. Per germline, CDR1 ENHRY and CDR2 SYGVKD. V dropped 10 bases and J dropped 7; count of bases not matched to a gene: 9. CDR3 size: 14 residues. The CDR3, as DNA: TGTGCCACCGGGACTAGCGGGGCCACCGGGACCCAGTACTTC. Translating it yields CATGTSGATGTQYF.

The rearrangement joins TRBV19 to TRBJ2-7; 11 nucleotides align to TRBD1. The CDR3 sequence is 13 residues long. CDR1 LNHDA and CDR2 SQIVND come from the germline V gene (reference sequence). V shed 8 bases, J shed 4 bases, and the junction held 4 bases outside the gene matches. In nucleotides, the CDR3 is TGTGCCAGTGGACAGGGGGCTTTTTACGAGCAGTACTTC. It is translated as CASGQGAFYEQYF. The variable domain in full, with the rest retrieved from reference TRBV19 and TRBJ2-7, is DGGITQSPKYLFRKEGQNVTLSCEQNLNHDAMYWYRQDPGQGLRLIYYSQIVNDFQKGDIAEGYSVSREKKESFPLTVTSAQKNPTAFYLCASGQGAFYEQYFGPGTRLTVT.

The chain uses TRBV13 and TRBJ2-7; 10 bases are shared with TRBD1. Germline V gives CDR1 PRHDT, CDR2 FYEKMQ (reference sequence). This CDR3 region has 17 residues. Germline trimming cut 0 bases from V and 3 bases from J; bases unmatched to any gene: 8. The CDR3, as DNA: TGTGCCAGCAGCTTAGGTATGGCGGGACAGGGGTTCTACGAGCAGTACTTC. As protein: CASSLGMAGQGFYEQYF.

The chain joins TRBV19 to TRBJ2-7; TRBD1 is a possible D gene (6 bases). Trimming left V 7 bases short and J 4 bases short, with 20 bases between. Germline CDR1 is LNHDA and CDR2 is SQIVND (reference sequence). The CDR3 spans 15 residues. This CDR3 is CASTSVEAGEYEQYF. The DNA for the CDR3 is TGTGCCAGTACCTCCGTAGAAGCAGGGGAGTACGAGCAGTACTTC.

This sequence joins TRBV18 and TRBJ1-1; TRBD1 agrees at 10 bases. The CDR3 is made up of 14 amino acids. CDR1 KGHSH and CDR2 LQKENI come from the germline V gene. J gave up 4 bases and V 5 bases, and 4 bases lay outside the gene matches. The DNA for the CDR3 is TGTGCCAGCTCATCGACAGGGGGCTTCACTGAAGCTTTCTTT. Protein product: CASSSTGGFTEAFF.

A few counts support this clone. DNA for the CDR3: TGTGCCAGCTCATTAACCGGGGTCTCCTACGAGCAGTACTTC. It codes for CASSLTGVSYEQYF. J is TRBJ2-7 and V is TRBV18; TRBD2 is a possible D gene (5 bases). This CDR3 is built from 14 residues. V was cut by 5 bases and J by 0 bases, with 11 bases left in between. CDR1 KGHSH and CDR2 LQKENI come from the germline V gene.

This clone was seen a handful of times. This chain uses TRBV14 with TRBJ2-5; 10 bases agree with TRBD2. Germline CDR1 reads SGHDN; CDR2 reads FVKESK. This CDR3 is 16 amino acids long. With 1 base clipped from V and 12 bases from J, the junction kept 14 bases outside the gene matches. The CDR3 reads CASSQGGLAGAPTEYF. CDR3 nucleotide sequence: TGTGCCAGCAGCCAAGGTGGGCTAGCGGGGGCCCCTACAGAGTACTTC.

The V call is TRBV7-2, the J call TRBJ1-5; TRBD1 aligns across 7 bases. The ends lost 5 bases at V and 0 bases at J; junction bases unmatched: 7. Germline values: CDR1 SGHTA, CDR2 FQGNSA. There are 16 residues in the CDR3. The CDR3 region is CASSPQGTYSNQPQHF. The DNA for the CDR3 is TGTGCCAGCAGCCCACAGGGGACCTATAGCAATCAGCCCCAGCATTTT. Based on the CDR3 plus reference TRBV7-2 and TRBJ1-5, the full variable domain is GAGVSQSPSNKVTEKGKDVELRCDPISGHTALYWYRQSLGQGLEFLIYFQGNSAPDKSGLPSDRFSAERTGGSVSTLTIQRTQQEDSAVYLCASSPQGTYSNQPQHFGDGTRLSIL.

This sequence joins TRBV11-2 and TRBJ2-7, with 8 nucleotides matching TRBD1. Germline CDR1 SGHAT, CDR2 FQNNGV. This CDR3 has 15 amino acids. Trimming at V came to 3 bases and at J to 2 bases, leaving 6 bases not matched to a gene. As DNA, the CDR3 is TGTGCCAGCAGCTTTTCGACAGGGGAGACCTACGAGCAGTACTTC. This translates into CASSFSTGETYEQYF.

This chain connects TRBV5-4 to TRBJ2-7, with D possibly matching TRBD1 (6 bases). There are 15 residues in the CDR3. Germline lookup yields CDR1 SGHNT and CDR2 YYREEE (reference sequence). V was clipped by 4 bases and J by 3 bases, with 17 bases between them. The CDR3 nucleotides are TGTGCCAGCAGCCTCTCTACAGGGCATCGCTACGAGCAGTACTTC. Protein product: CASSLSTGHRYEQYF.

CDR3 in amino acids: CASSLGHPTAGYEQYF. CDR3 bases: TGTGCCAGCAGCTTAGGACACCCGACGGCAGGATACGAGCAGTACTTC. This rearrangement joins TRBV7-2 to TRBJ2-7; D not certain. The CDR3 contains 16 residues. The V gene's germline CDR1 is SGHTA and CDR2 FQGNSA. V shed 1 base and J shed 4 bases, with 17 bases lying between them. Full variable domain (remainder filled in from reference TRBV7-2 and TRBJ2-7): GAGVSQSPSNKVTEKGKDVELRCDPISGHTALYWYRQSLGQGLEFLIYFQGNSAPDKSGLPSDRFSAERTGGSVSTLTIQRTQQEDSAVYLCASSLGHPTAGYEQYFGPGTRLTVT.

This chain links TRBV4-3 with TRBJ2-7; 10 bases map to TRBD1. J gave up 4 bases and V 0 bases, and 6 bases lay outside the gene matches. In germline, CDR1 is LGHNA, CDR2 YSLEER. The CDR3 spans 16 residues. For the CDR3, the DNA is TGCGCCAGCAGCCAAGATCGCGGGACAGGGGTGTACGAGCAGTACTTC. Translating it yields CASSQDRGTGVYEQYF.

This clone was detected once. V usage is TRBV6-6 and J usage is TRBJ2-1, with 9 bases lining up with TRBD1. V dropped 5 bases and J dropped 3; count of bases not matched to a gene: 8. The CDR3 totals 16 residues. The germline V gene has CDR1 MNHNY and CDR2 SVGAGI (reference sequence). The chain's CDR3 is CASSRPGQGFYNEQFF. CDR3 DNA sequence: TGTGCCAGCAGTCGTCCGGGACAGGGTTTCTACAATGAGCAGTTCTTC.

This clone has more than one count but fewer than ten. The CDR3 DNA reads as TGCGCCAGCAGCCAAGATGGGCGTGAGGGCAGTAGCGCTTTCTTT. This codes for CASSQDGREGSSAFF. The gene calls are TRBV4-1 and TRBJ1-1, with D hard to call. V was cut by 0 bases and J by 11 bases, with 19 bases left in between. The CDR3 runs 15 residues. Germline CDR1 reads MGHRA; CDR2 reads YSYEKL.

The rearrangement uses TRBV11-3 and TRBJ1-5, with 7 bases lining up with TRBD1. After removal of 5 bases from V and 2 bases from J, the junction contained 15 bases not matched to a gene. The germline V gene has CDR1 SGHNT and CDR2 YENEEA. The CDR3 covers 18 residues. CDR3 nucleotide sequence: TGTGCCAGCAGCCATCACACGACGGACAGGCCGGGCAATCAGCCCCAGCATTTT. It specifies CASSHHTTDRPGNQPQHF.

V and J are TRBV5-1 and TRBJ2-1; 8 nucleotides agree with TRBD2. Germline V gene lookup returns CDR1 SGHRS and CDR2 YFSETQ. The CDR3 is made up of 17 amino acids. J gave up 4 bases and V 3 bases, and 12 bases lay outside the gene matches. The CDR3 protein is CASSSYPLERGYNEQFF. In DNA form, the CDR3 reads TGCGCCAGCAGCTCCTACCCCCTAGAGCGGGGGTACAATGAGCAGTTCTTC.

This clone was counted a single time. The chain is built from TRBV5-4 and TRBJ2-7; 7 bases agree with TRBD1. The CDR3 loop spans 15 amino acids. Trimming removed 2 bases from V and 4 bases from J; junction bases left unmatched: 9. Germline-derived CDR1 and CDR2 are SGHNT and YYREEE (reference sequence). The CDR3 DNA reads as TGTGCCAGCAGCTTTGACAGGGTGACCTCTTACGAGCAGTACTTC. As protein: CASSFDRVTSYEQYF.